This T cell receptor beta chain stems from a study of Ad26.COV2.S vaccination and SARS-CoV-2 variants. Looking at the study overall: Intramuscularly, Ad26.COV2.S was given either once or twice, 56 days apart.

Treatment described: 15 to 20 received Ad26.COV2.S at low or high dose, single or two shots; 5 received placebo; per-sample allocation not given. Vaccine and placebo recipients were sampled on day 63 after the first injection. Concerning this clone itself: Antigen specificity is unknown.

This CDR3 is 14 amino acids long. Germline assignment: CDR1 SGHTA and CDR2 FQGNSA. The ends lost 6 bases at V and 6 bases at J; junction bases unmatched: 6. General observations from the study: Participants given vaccine showed non-spike TCR breadth similar to that of placebo recipients. Vaccinees displayed broader spike-specific TCR repertoires than placebo recipients.

Assay used: immunoSEQ multiplex PCR; TCRdb lists only in-frame clones, some missing. Altogether some 460,000 clones are present, around 89% being singletons, with the ten largest covering around 1.6%. Sample: peripheral blood, taken in a trial of Ad26.COV2.S vaccine versus placebo. This rearrangement joins TRBV7-2 to TRBJ1-5; 9 nucleotides line up with TRBD1. This sequence originates from a person aged 18-65 years who received the Ad26.COV2.S COVID-19 vaccine or a placebo. CDR3 residues: CASRTGGFLQPQHF. The CDR3, as DNA: TGTGCCAGCAGAACAGGGGGCTTCCTTCAGCCCCAGCATTTT.